This T cell receptor (beta chain) was captured by sequencing in a study of blood T cell repertoires in COVID-19. Study as a whole: Whether acute or convalescent, the COVID-19 samples came from the United States, Italy and Spain. T cells, B-cell-depleted T cells, or PBMCs provided the cDNA or gDNA that served as material.

TCRdb's copy holds only in-frame clones and misses some; the assay was immunoSEQ multiplex PCR. This table holds hundreds of thousands of clones, roughly 80% found once. The J segment lost 4 bases and the V segment lost 4 bases, leaving 15 bases of the junction unmatched. Per the germline V gene, CDR1 is SGHRS and CDR2 is YFSETQ. The CDR3 is 18 residues long. The source material was peripheral blood. The sequence came from a man older than 75 with acute or convalescent COVID-19. V usage is TRBV5-1 and J usage is TRBJ2-2; 8 bases map to TRBD2. CDR3 sequence (DNA): TGCGCCAGCAGCCCCCCGGGGAGAGCGGGAGTGGGCACCGGGGAGCTGTTTTTT. It encodes CASSPPGRAGVGTGELFF.